This is a list of T cell receptor beta chains from one sample in a study of T cells in Graves' hyperthyroidism and ophthalmopathy. MiXCR, run by TCRdb on the multiplex PCR reads, gives a single entry per CDR3 protein. The sample contains some 250,000 distinct CDR3 sequences, roughly 15% of which appear only once. The sample was blood. The receptors stem from a woman aged 40-49 years with Graves' hyperthyroidism that later progressed to Graves' ophthalmopathy. Both conserved end residues are part of each CDR3. The order of the fields is clone size, D gene, V gene, J gene, CDR3 protein, CDR3 DNA. D genes are given only for firm matches. The size of a clone is reported for some rows only, either as once, few or many, or as a class for expanded clones.

size: many; D: .; V: TRBV18; J: TRBJ2-5; CDR3: CASSRRLGETQYF; DNA: TGTGCCAGCTCACGTCGGTTGGGAGAGACCCAGTACTTC
size: many; D: TRBD1; V: TRBV6-1; J: TRBJ2-1; CDR3: CATNGQGFLNEQFF; DNA: TGTGCCACCAATGGACAGGGGTTTTTGAATGAGCAGTTCTTC
size: .; D: .; V: TRBV12-3/TRBV12-4; J: TRBJ1-4; CDR3: CASSPGRGNEKLFF; DNA: TGTGCCAGCAGTCCGGGACGAGGGAATGAAAAACTGTTTTTT
size: many; D: .; V: TRBV7-2; J: TRBJ1-1; CDR3: CASSLNRMNTEAFF; DNA: TGTGCCAGCAGCTTAAACAGAATGAACACTGAAGCTTTCTTT
size: many; D: TRBD2; V: TRBV20-1; J: TRBJ2-1; CDR3: CSARPSGRRYNEQFF; DNA: TGCAGTGCTAGACCTAGCGGGAGACGCTACAATGAGCAGTTCTTC
size: .; D: .; V: TRBV28; J: TRBJ1-2; CDR3: CASSYLYGYTF; DNA: TGTGCCAGCAGTTACCTATATGGCTACACCTTC
size: many; D: TRBD1; V: TRBV7-9; J: TRBJ1-1; CDR3: CASSIATGPLSTEAFF; DNA: TGTGCCAGCAGCATAGCGACAGGGCCCCTGTCTACTGAAGCTTTCTTT
size: .; D: .; V: TRBV13; J: TRBJ2-7; CDR3: CASSLKGWGPSYEQYF; DNA: TGTGCCAGCAGCTTAAAGGGGTGGGGCCCCTCCTACGAGCAGTACTTC
size: many; D: .; V: TRBV27; J: TRBJ1-1; CDR3: CASSFLPGATEAFF; DNA: TGTGCCAGCAGTTTTCTGCCAGGGGCCACTGAAGCTTTCTTT
size: .; D: .; V: TRBV7-9; J: TRBJ1-4; CDR3: CASSSYTGRMTTNEKLFF; DNA: TGTGCCAGCAGCTCCTATACGGGACGCATGACAACTAATGAAAAACTGTTTTTT
size: .; D: TRBD1; V: TRBV6-1; J: TRBJ1-3; CDR3: CASRKTGLGNTIYF; DNA: TGTGCCAGCAGGAAGACAGGGCTAGGAAACACCATATATTTT
size: .; D: .; V: TRBV5-1; J: TRBJ2-2; CDR3: CASSFAVTNTGELFF; DNA: TGCGCCAGCAGCTTTGCCGTTACGAACACCGGGGAGCTGTTTTTT
size: many; D: TRBD2; V: TRBV15; J: TRBJ2-1; CDR3: CATSRALAESPRNEQFF; DNA: TGTGCCACCAGCAGAGCACTAGCGGAATCCCCAAGGAATGAGCAGTTCTTC
size: many; D: .; V: TRBV6-5; J: TRBJ2-1; CDR3: CASSYWGNEQFF; DNA: TGTGCCAGCAGTTACTGGGGGAATGAGCAGTTCTTC
size: few; D: TRBD2; V: TRBV28; J: TRBJ2-5; CDR3: CASSSGAAGEKETQCF; DNA: TGTGCCAGCAGTTCGGGTGCAGCGGGGGAAAAAGAGACCCAGTGCTTC
size: many; D: .; V: TRBV18; J: TRBJ2-1; CDR3: CASSTDWSNEQFF; DNA: TGTGCCAGCTCAACGGACTGGAGTAATGAGCAGTTCTTC
size: many; D: .; V: TRBV3-1; J: TRBJ2-5; CDR3: CASSPRDPQEETQYF; DNA: TGTGCCAGCAGCCCTAGGGACCCCCAGGAAGAGACCCAGTACTTC
size: many; D: TRBD2; V: TRBV28; J: TRBJ2-1; CDR3: CASRPPGGNNEQFF; DNA: TGTGCCAGCAGGCCTCCGGGGGGGAACAATGAGCAGTTCTTC
size: many; D: .; V: TRBV18; J: TRBJ2-4; CDR3: CASSPRRGLAKNIQYF; DNA: TGTGCCAGCTCACCACGGAGGGGGCTAGCCAAAAACATTCAGTACTTC
size: many; D: TRBD2; V: TRBV5-8; J: TRBJ2-3; CDR3: CASSLRGRAGDTQYF; DNA: TGTGCCAGCAGCTTGCGCGGGAGGGCCGGGGATACGCAGTATTTT
size: many; D: .; V: TRBV6-2/TRBV6-3; J: TRBJ1-3; CDR3: CASSSTHSSGNTIYF; DNA: TGTGCCAGCAGTTCCACCCATTCCTCTGGAAACACCATATATTTT
size: many; D: TRBD2; V: TRBV12-3/TRBV12-4; J: TRBJ2-7; CDR3: CASGPSGSGEQYF; DNA: TGTGCCAGCGGGCCTAGCGGGAGCGGCGAGCAGTACTTC
size: many; D: .; V: TRBV3-1; J: TRBJ1-4; CDR3: CASSQDSINEKLFF; DNA: TGTGCCAGCAGCCAAGACAGTATTAATGAAAAACTGTTTTTT